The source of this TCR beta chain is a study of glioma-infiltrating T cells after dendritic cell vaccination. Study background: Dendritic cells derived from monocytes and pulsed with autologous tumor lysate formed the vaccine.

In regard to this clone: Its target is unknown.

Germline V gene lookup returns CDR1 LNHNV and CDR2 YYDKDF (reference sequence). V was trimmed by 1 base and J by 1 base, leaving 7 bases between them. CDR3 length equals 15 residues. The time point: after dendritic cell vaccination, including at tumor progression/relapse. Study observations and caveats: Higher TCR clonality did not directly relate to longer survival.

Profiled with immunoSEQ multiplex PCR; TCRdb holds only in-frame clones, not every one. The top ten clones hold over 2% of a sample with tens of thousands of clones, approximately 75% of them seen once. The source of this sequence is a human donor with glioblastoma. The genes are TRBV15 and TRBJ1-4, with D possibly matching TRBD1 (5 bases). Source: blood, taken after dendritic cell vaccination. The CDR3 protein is CATSRGQGTNEKLFF. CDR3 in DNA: TGTGCCACCAGCAGAGGTCAGGGAACTAATGAAAAACTGTTTTTT.